This T cell receptor beta chain was recorded in a study of T cells in Graves' hyperthyroidism and ophthalmopathy. The ends were cut back, 7 bases at V and 5 bases at J, with 17 bases in the middle. This CDR3 has 15 amino acids. Germline V gene data show CDR1 as MNHEY and CDR2 as SMNVEV (reference sequence). PBMCs stemmed from around 10 ml fresh peripheral blood. Amplification of TCR beta CDR3 regions used RNA as the template. The HTBI primer set drove a first-round RT-PCR of the TCR CDR3. TCRdb analysed the multiplex PCR reads with MiXCR anew, one entry per CDR3 protein. The table lists nearly 600,000 distinct CDR3 sequences, roughly 14% of them singletons, with 5.5% to 7.5% in the top ten. This clonotype has ten or more counts.

Material for sequencing was blood. V usage is TRBV27 and J usage is TRBJ2-2; D unclear. This receptor was taken from a woman aged 25 to 39 with Graves' hyperthyroidism that later progressed to Graves' ophthalmopathy. The CDR3 DNA sequence: TGTGCCAGCATTTCAGGATCTGTGGGGACCGGGGAGCTGTTTTTT. Its translation is CASISGSVGTGELFF.